The rows below give T cell receptor beta chains drawn from one sample of a study of neoadjuvant anti-PD-1 for oral cavity cancer. Sequencing used immunoSEQ multiplex PCR; TCRdb keeps in-frame clones, though not all of them. Among about 32,000 clones listed, 80% were seen once. The input for sequencing was PBMCs, taken after nivolumab (anti-PD-1) treatment. The receptors shown here come from a person aged 40 to 85 with oral cavity squamous cell carcinoma. Each CDR3 is given with its conserved first and last residue. The D gene is left open where the match is weak. Not every row has a clone size; where given, it reads once, few, many or a size class.

CDR3nt	CDR3aa	d_gene	j_gene	v_gene	abundance
TGTGCCAGCAGAAACACGGGGGCATACAATGAGCAGTTCTTC	CASRNTGAYNEQFF	-	TRBJ2-1	TRBV28	-
TGTGCCAGCAGTTTCTCCGGACAGAACACCGGGGAGCTGTTTTTT	CASSFSGQNTGELFF	-	TRBJ2-2	TRBV27	-
TGTGCCAGCAGCTTAGGGGACAGCTCCTACAATGAGCAGTTCTTC	CASSLGDSSYNEQFF	TRBD1	TRBJ2-1	TRBV7-9	-
TGTGCCAGCGGCCCGTCTCTTAGCGGGGGGGCCGGCACAGATACGCAGTATTTT	CASGPSLSGGAGTDTQYF	TRBD2	TRBJ2-3	TRBV11-1	-
TGTGCCAGCAGTGAAGCGGAAATGGATGAGCAGTTCTTC	CASSEAEMDEQFF	-	TRBJ2-1	TRBV6-4	-
TGTGCCAGTAGTATAGCTGCTAGCGGGAGCACAGATACGCAGTATTTT	CASSIAASGSTDTQYF	TRBD2	TRBJ2-3	TRBV19	-
TGTGCCAGCAGCTTAGCTGGGGAGCAGTACTTC	CASSLAGEQYF	-	TRBJ2-7	TRBV7-6	-
TGCGCCAGCAGCAGTGAACACTATGGCTACACCTTC	CASSSEHYGYTF	-	TRBJ1-2	TRBV5-1	-
TGCGCCAGCAGTAACTCGGGACAGGGCTACGAGCAGTACTTC	CASSNSGQGYEQYF	TRBD1	TRBJ2-7	TRBV10-1	-
TGTGCCAGCAGTCAGGGGGCACGGCAGCCCCAGCATTTT	CASSQGARQPQHF	TRBD1	TRBJ1-5	TRBV6-1	-
TGTGCCAGTAGTATCGGAGACTTTGGTGGCTACACCTTC	CASSIGDFGGYTF	-	TRBJ1-2	TRBV19	-
TGTGCCAGCAGTGTCGAGGGCGCCAGCTACGAGCAGTACTTC	CASSVEGASYEQYF	-	TRBJ2-7	TRBV2	-
TGTGCCATCGAGGCGGGTAGCTCCTACGAGCAGTACTTC	CAIEAGSSYEQYF	-	TRBJ2-7	TRBV28	-
TGTGCCAGCTGCGGGACAGAGTATAGCAATCAGCCCCAGCATTTT	CASCGTEYSNQPQHF	TRBD1	TRBJ1-5	TRBV6-6	-
TGCAGCGTGGCACAGGGGGGTGACACTGAAGCTTTCTTT	CSVAQGGDTEAFF	TRBD1	TRBJ1-1	TRBV29-1	-
TGTGCCAGTAGTATTCCGCGGCCTAGCAATCAGCCCCAGCATTTT	CASSIPRPSNQPQHF	-	TRBJ1-5	TRBV19	-
TGTGCCAGCACCCGTTCGGGCCGGAGGATCCCTGAAGCTTTCTTT	CASTRSGRRIPEAFF	-	TRBJ1-1	TRBV7-9	-
TGCGCCAGCAGTGAGTCAGGCCGCTCGTGGGAGACCCAGTACTTC	CASSESGRSWETQYF	-	TRBJ2-5	TRBV10-1	-
TGTGCCAGCAGTTCCTCCGGGACAAGGAACACTGAAGCTTTCTTT	CASSSSGTRNTEAFF	-	TRBJ1-1	TRBV27	-
TGCGCCAGCAGCCCACCCGGGCTTGGCGGGGGGCCCACCGGGGAGCTGTTTTTT	CASSPPGLGGGPTGELFF	TRBD2	TRBJ2-2	TRBV4-3	-
TGTGCCAGCAGTGAATCGAGGCAGAGCTCTGGAAACACCATATATTTT	CASSESRQSSGNTIYF	-	TRBJ1-3	TRBV25-1	once
TGTGCCAGCCTTAGGGGAAGCTCTGGAAACACCATATATTTT	CASLRGSSGNTIYF	-	TRBJ1-3	TRBV28	-
TGCGCCAGCAGCCAAGAGGGGGCAGGGTTGGGGGCATATAATTCACCCCTCCACTTT	CASSQEGAGLGAYNSPLHF	-	TRBJ1-6	TRBV4-3	-
TGTGCCAGCAGTCCCCGGGAGAACACTGAAGCTTTCTTT	CASSPRENTEAFF	-	TRBJ1-1	TRBV2	-
TGTGCCAGCAGTTTAGGGGGTACCTACGAGCAGTACTTC	CASSLGGTYEQYF	-	TRBJ2-7	TRBV27	-
TGTGCCAGCAGCTTAACGCCGGGGAACACCATATATTTT	CASSLTPGNTIYF	-	TRBJ1-3	TRBV7-3	-
TGTGCCAGCAGCTTTATATCGATGAACACTGAAGCTTTCTTT	CASSFISMNTEAFF	-	TRBJ1-1	TRBV5-6	-
TGTGCCAGCAGATACCAGACTCTCTCCTATAATTCACCCCTCCACTTT	CASRYQTLSYNSPLHF	-	TRBJ1-6	TRBV5-6	-
TGTGCCAGCAGATCACGACAGGGGGCTATTGGCTACACCTTC	CASRSRQGAIGYTF	TRBD1	TRBJ1-2	TRBV28	-
TGCGCCAGCAGCCAAGTTAGATCAGCAGGGACAGCTTTCTTT	CASSQVRSAGTAFF	-	TRBJ1-1	TRBV4-3	few
TGTGCCAGCAGTCCCATTCCCGCCGCCAATCAGCCCCAGCATTTT	CASSPIPAANQPQHF	-	TRBJ1-5	TRBV27	-
TGTGCCAGCAATATGGACAGGGCTGGCTACACCTTC	CASNMDRAGYTF	TRBD1	TRBJ1-2	TRBV7-9	-
TGTGCCAGCAACTTGTCAGGGAAACTGTTTTTT	CASNLSGKLFF	-	TRBJ1-4	TRBV6-6	-
TGTGCCAGTAGTCTTCAGGGTAACCCGGTTGGCTACACCTTC	CASSLQGNPVGYTF	-	TRBJ1-2	TRBV19	-
TGTGCCAGCAGCCCCGACAGGGATGATGAAGCTTTCTTT	CASSPDRDDEAFF	TRBD1	TRBJ1-1	TRBV7-8	once
TGTGCCAGCAGTGAACTACAGCAAGAGACCCAGTACTTC	CASSELQQETQYF	-	TRBJ2-5	TRBV6-1	-
TGTGCCAGCAGCCCCCCTGCAAACCCCAACAATGAGCAGTTCTTC	CASSPPANPNNEQFF	-	TRBJ2-1	TRBV5-6	-
TGCGCCACACGGGACAGGGGTGTAGAGACCCAGTACTTC	CATRDRGVETQYF	TRBD1	TRBJ2-5	TRBV10-2	-
TGTGCCAGCAGCGTAATCGGTGCCGCCTACGAGCAGTACTTC	CASSVIGAAYEQYF	-	TRBJ2-7	TRBV5-6	-
TGTGCCAGCAGCGTACGCACAAGTAGGTGGGAGGGTTATGTCACCGGGGAGCTGTTTTTT	CASSVRTSRWEGYVTGELFF	TRBD2	TRBJ2-2	TRBV9	-
TGTGCCAGTAGTCCTCTAGGGGTCCGACAGCCCCAGCATTTT	CASSPLGVRQPQHF	-	TRBJ1-5	TRBV19	-
TGTGCCAGTAGAAAGGATACAGGGAAGACTGAAGCTTTCTTT	CASRKDTGKTEAFF	-	TRBJ1-1	TRBV19	-
TGTGCCAGCAGCTTATTAGGACAGGGGGACAGCGGCTACACCTTC	CASSLLGQGDSGYTF	TRBD1	TRBJ1-2	TRBV7-9	-
TGTGCCAGCTCACCAGCGGCAGGGGGCGACTATGGCTACACCTTC	CASSPAAGGDYGYTF	TRBD1	TRBJ1-2	TRBV18	medium-sized
TGTGCCAGCAGTTACTCGAAGTATGAGCAGTTCTTC	CASSYSKYEQFF	-	TRBJ2-1	TRBV6-5	-
TGTGCCACCAGCAGACTTAGGGGTGCGGCAAACACCATATATTTT	CATSRLRGAANTIYF	-	TRBJ1-3	TRBV15	-
TGTGCCAGCAGCTTAGGCCACAGGAACACTGAAGCTTTCTTT	CASSLGHRNTEAFF	-	TRBJ1-1	TRBV13	-
TGCGCCAGCAGCTTGGCCCGCGGACTAGCGGCCCTCGACGATACGCAGTATTTT	CASSLARGLAALDDTQYF	TRBD2	TRBJ2-3	TRBV5-1	medium-sized
TGCGCCAGCAGCTCGATCACAGGGGGCGTACGCACCGGGGAGCTGTTTTTT	CASSSITGGVRTGELFF	TRBD1	TRBJ2-2	TRBV5-1	-
TGTGCCAGCAGCTTGGCCAGAGCGGGGGCCTACAATGAGCAGTTCTTC	CASSLARAGAYNEQFF	TRBD2	TRBJ2-1	TRBV7-9	once
TGTGCCAGCAGCCCCCCCGTCGGGGGCGGCCATCTTGGCTACACCTTC	CASSPPVGGGHLGYTF	-	TRBJ1-2	TRBV7-2	few
TGTGCCAGCAGCCGCGGGGGAGGGGAGGGCACTGAAGCTTTCTTT	CASSRGGGEGTEAFF	-	TRBJ1-1	TRBV9	-
TGTGCCAGCAGGTCGGACCGGGGGACCCAGTACTTC	CASRSDRGTQYF	-	TRBJ2-5	TRBV6-5	-
TGTGCCAGCAGTTTATCGGAATATGGCTACACCTTC	CASSLSEYGYTF	-	TRBJ1-2	TRBV28	-